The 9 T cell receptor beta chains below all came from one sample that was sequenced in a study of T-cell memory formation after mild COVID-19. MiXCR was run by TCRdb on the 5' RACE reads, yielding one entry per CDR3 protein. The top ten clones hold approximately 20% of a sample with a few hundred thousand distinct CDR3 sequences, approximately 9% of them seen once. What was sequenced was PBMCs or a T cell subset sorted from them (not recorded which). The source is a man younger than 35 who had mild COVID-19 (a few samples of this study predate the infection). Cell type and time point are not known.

The CDR3 here is CASSATGEVHF. Written as DNA, the CDR3 is TGTGCCAGCAGTGCCACGGGGGAAGTCCACTTT. The chain links TRBV12-3 or TRBV12-4 to TRBJ1-6; maybe TRBD1 (5 bases). The CDR3 consists of 11 residues. Trimming removed 5 bases from V and 17 bases from J, with 13 bases in between.

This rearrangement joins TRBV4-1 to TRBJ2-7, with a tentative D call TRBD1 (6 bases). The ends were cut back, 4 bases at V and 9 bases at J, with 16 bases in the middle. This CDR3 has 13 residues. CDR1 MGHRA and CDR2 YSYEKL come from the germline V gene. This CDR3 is CASSPALGAPQYF. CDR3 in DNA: TGCGCCAGCAGCCCCGCCCTGGGGGCTCCGCAGTACTTC.

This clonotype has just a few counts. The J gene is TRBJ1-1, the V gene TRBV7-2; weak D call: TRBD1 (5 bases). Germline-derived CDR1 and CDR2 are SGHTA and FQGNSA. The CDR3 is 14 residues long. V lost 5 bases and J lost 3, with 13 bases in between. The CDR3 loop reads CASSPLAGHTEAFF. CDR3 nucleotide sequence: TGTGCCAGCAGCCCCCTGGCAGGGCACACTGAAGCTTTCTTT. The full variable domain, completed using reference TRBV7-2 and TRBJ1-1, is GAGVSQSPSNKVTEKGKDVELRCDPISGHTALYWYRQSLGQGLEFLIYFQGNSAPDKSGLPSDRFSAERTGGSVSTLTIQRTQQEDSAVYLCASSPLAGHTEAFFGQGTRLTVV.

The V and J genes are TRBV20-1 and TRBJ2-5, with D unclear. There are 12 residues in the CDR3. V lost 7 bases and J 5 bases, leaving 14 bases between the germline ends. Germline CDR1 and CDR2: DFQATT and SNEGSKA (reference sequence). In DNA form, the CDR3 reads TGCAGTGTATATACCCTGGAGGAGACCCAGTACTTC. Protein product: CSVYTLEETQYF.

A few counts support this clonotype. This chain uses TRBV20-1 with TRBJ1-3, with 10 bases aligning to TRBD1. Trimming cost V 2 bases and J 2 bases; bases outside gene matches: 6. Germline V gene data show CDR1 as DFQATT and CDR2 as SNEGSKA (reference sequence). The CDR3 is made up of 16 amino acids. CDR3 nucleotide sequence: TGCAGTGCTAGAAGCTCCGGGACAGGGGCTGGAAACACCATATATTTT. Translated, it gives CSARSSGTGAGNTIYF.

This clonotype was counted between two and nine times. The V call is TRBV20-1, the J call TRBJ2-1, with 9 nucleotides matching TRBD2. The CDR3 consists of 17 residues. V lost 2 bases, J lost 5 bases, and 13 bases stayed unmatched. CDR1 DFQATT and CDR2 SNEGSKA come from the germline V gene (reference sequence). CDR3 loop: CSARSHLWAGGHNEQFF. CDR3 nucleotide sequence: TGCAGTGCTAGATCCCATCTCTGGGCGGGGGGGCACAATGAGCAGTTCTTC.

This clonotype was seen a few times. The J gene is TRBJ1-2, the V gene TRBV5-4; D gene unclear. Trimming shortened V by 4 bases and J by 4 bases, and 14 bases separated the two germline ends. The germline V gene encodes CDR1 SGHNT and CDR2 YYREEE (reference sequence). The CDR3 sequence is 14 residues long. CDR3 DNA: TGTGCCAGCAGCACGGAAGGGATCGTCTATGGCTACACCTTC. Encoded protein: CASSTEGIVYGYTF.

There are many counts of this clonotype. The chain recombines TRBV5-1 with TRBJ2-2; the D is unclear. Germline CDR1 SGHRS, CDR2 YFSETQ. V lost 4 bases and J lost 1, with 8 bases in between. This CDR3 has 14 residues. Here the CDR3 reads CASSIQWNTGELFF. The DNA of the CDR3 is TGCGCCAGCAGCATACAATGGAACACCGGGGAGCTGTTTTTT.

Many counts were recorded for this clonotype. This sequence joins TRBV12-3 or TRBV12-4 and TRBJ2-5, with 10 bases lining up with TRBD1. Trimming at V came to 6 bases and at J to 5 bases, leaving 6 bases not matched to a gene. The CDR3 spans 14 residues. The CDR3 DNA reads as TGTGCCAGCAGCCGGGACAGGGGAGGGGAGACCCAGTACTTC. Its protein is CASSRDRGGETQYF.